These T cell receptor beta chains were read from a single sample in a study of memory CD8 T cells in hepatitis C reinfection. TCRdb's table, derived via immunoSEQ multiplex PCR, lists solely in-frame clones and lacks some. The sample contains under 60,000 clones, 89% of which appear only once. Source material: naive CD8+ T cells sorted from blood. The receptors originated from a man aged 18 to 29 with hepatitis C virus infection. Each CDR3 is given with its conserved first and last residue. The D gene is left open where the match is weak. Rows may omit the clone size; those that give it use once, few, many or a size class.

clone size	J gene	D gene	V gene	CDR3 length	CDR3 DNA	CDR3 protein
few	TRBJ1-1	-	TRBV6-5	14	TGTGCCAGCAGTTATTTCGAGGGGAACACTGAAGCTTTCTTT	CASSYFEGNTEAFF
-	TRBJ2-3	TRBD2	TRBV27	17	TGTGCCAGCAGCCAAGGACTAGCGGATTTTAGCACAGATACGCAGTATTTT	CASSQGLADFSTDTQYF
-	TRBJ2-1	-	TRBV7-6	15	TGTGCCAGCAGCTTAGGGGAGAGCTCCTACAATGAGCAGTTCTTC	CASSLGESSYNEQFF
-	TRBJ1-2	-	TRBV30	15	TGTGCCTGGAGTCCCGGCGTAGGACTTAACTATGGCTACACCTTC	CAWSPGVGLNYGYTF
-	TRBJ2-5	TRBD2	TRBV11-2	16	TGTGCCAGCAGCCCGGGGACTAGCGGGGGACCGGAGACCCAGTACTTC	CASSPGTSGGPETQYF
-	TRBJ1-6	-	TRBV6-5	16	TGTGCCAGCAGTTACTCGACAGGCAACAGTATTTCACCCCTCCACTTT	CASSYSTGNSISPLHF
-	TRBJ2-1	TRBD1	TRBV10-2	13	TGCGCCAGTTGGGGACAGGGGTACAATGAGCAGTTCTTC	CASWGQGYNEQFF
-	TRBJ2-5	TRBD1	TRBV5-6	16	TGTGCCAGCAGCTTGGAAGGTTGGGGGACAGTGGAGACCCAGTACTTC	CASSLEGWGTVETQYF
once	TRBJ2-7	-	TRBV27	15	TGTGCCAGCAGTTTATACAGGGTCGGCGCCTACGAGCAGTACTTC	CASSLYRVGAYEQYF
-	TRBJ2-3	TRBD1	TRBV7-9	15	TGTGCCAGCAGGCCAACGATCACAGGGGGAGATACGCAGTATTTT	CASRPTITGGDTQYF
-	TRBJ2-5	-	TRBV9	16	TGTGCCAGCAGCGTCGAGGGGGACCGGGGATGGGAGACCCAGTACTTC	CASSVEGDRGWETQYF
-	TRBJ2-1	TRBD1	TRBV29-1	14	TGCAGCGCCGAAGGTGGCAGGGGGTACAATGAGCAGTTCTTC	CSAEGGRGYNEQFF
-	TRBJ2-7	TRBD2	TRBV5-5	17	TGTGCCAGCAGCGCCGCGCTAGCGGCTTCTTTCTCCTACGAGCAGTACTTC	CASSAALAASFSYEQYF
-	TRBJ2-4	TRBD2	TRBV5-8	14	TGTGCCAGCAGCGACGGACTAGCGGCAAACATTCAGTACTTC	CASSDGLAANIQYF
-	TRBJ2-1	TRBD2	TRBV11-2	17	TGTGCCAGCAGCTTAATGGATCTAGCGGGGGGTCTCAATGAGCAGTTCTTC	CASSLMDLAGGLNEQFF
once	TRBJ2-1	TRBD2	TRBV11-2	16	TGTGCCAGCAGCTCGGGACTAGCGGGAGGGGTTGATGAGCAGTTCTTC	CASSSGLAGGVDEQFF
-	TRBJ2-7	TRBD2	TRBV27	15	TGTGCCAGCAGTTTATCGATAGCGGGCCTCTACGAGCAGTACTTC	CASSLSIAGLYEQYF
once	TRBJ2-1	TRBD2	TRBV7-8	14	TGTGCCAGCAGCCTAGGGACTAGCGGGAATGAGCAGTTCTTC	CASSLGTSGNEQFF
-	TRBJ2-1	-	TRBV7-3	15	TGTGCCAGCAGCTTAAACATAGGGACTTACAATGAGCAGTTCTTC	CASSLNIGTYNEQFF
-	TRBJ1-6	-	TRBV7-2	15	TGTGCCAGCAGCTTAGGTCCAGGGGATAATTCACCCCTCCACTTT	CASSLGPGDNSPLHF
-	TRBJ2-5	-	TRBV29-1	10	TGCAGCGTTGTCGGTGAGACCCAGTACTTC	CSVVGETQYF
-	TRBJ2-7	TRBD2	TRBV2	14	TGTGCCAGCCGCGGACTAGCGGGAGGCTACGAGCAGTACTTC	CASRGLAGGYEQYF
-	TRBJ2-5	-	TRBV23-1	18	TGCGCCAGCAGTCAATCGGAGGACCCGACAGGTCAACAAGAGACCCAGTACTTC	CASSQSEDPTGQQETQYF
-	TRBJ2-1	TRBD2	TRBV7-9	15	TGTGCCAGCAGCTCCATAGCGTGGGGAGGGGATGAGCAGTTCTTC	CASSSIAWGGDEQFF
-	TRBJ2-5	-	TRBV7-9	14	TGTGCCAGCACCGATGACAGAAGCCAAGAGACCCAGTACTTC	CASTDDRSQETQYF
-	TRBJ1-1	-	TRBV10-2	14	TGCGCCAACACTCCTCCAGGGGCTGACACTGAAGCTTTCTTT	CANTPPGADTEAFF